The clone carrying this T cell receptor (beta chain) has at least ten counts. Its target is unknown. V gave up 4 bases and J gave up 4 bases, with 15 bases separating them. This CDR3 contains 15 residues. Germline CDR1 SGHRS, CDR2 YFSETQ. The data derive from a study of neurological immune-mediated disorders. The cDNA was produced through 5'RACE with 10-nucleotide random UMIs. The output of every sequencing run, over 180 million TCR-beta sequences, came from 15-18 subjects. TCRdb re-analysed the 5' RACE reads in MiXCR, keeping a single row per CDR3 protein. The sample comprises approximately 100,000 distinct CDR3 sequences, about 10% of which are singletons, and approximately 3.3% rests with the top ten. Study observations and caveats: In HTLV-1-associated myelopathy, TCR clonal expansion was greatest, and in multiple sclerosis it was least, below healthy controls.

As for time point: longitudinal time-point 3. The unsorted libraries were generated from a total of 2 million PBMCs, which had been stored in RNAlater at -80 C. This TCR derives from a female donor with HTLV-1-associated myelopathy (HAM/TSP). The sequenced sample was PBMCs. The chain employs TRBV5-1 and TRBJ1-3; no firm D call. The CDR3 region has the DNA TGCGCCAGCAGCCCGAGGTGGGCGAACGGAAACACCATATATTTT. It is translated as CASSPRWANGNTIYF. The full variable domain, with the rest looked up from reference TRBV5-1 and TRBJ1-3, is KAGVTQTPRYLIKTRGQQVTLSCSPISGHRSVSWYQQTPGQGLQFLFEYFSETQRNKGNFPGRFSGRQFSNSRSEMNVSTLELGDSALYLCASSPRWANGNTIYFGEGSWLTVV.